This T cell receptor (beta chain) was identified in a study of blood T cell repertoires in COVID-19 (TCRdb year 2020). Concerning the study at large: Collaborator samples came from the United States, Italy and Spain and covered acute and convalescent phases of COVID-19. Deeply sampled blood TCRbeta repertoires from subjects exposed to, actively infected with, or recovered from COVID-19 were included in the dataset. The repertoires were released in a freely available public database intended as a resource for research on the immune response to SARS-CoV-2. The prospective study material was composed of cDNA or gDNA derived from T cells, B-cell-depleted T cells, or PBMCs. Nearly every sample came with metadata listing a de-identified subject ID, COVID-19 status, age in years and sex. The samples were drawn from two sources: the first 160 participants of the ongoing ImmuneRACE study, and 1,200 or so subjects contributed by 6 global collaborators. Where HLA class I and class II types were available, the types were taken from metadata supplied by the sample provider, not from assay-based typing. Beyond this particular receptor, the publication reports: The quantity of clinical and demographic metadata differed by source and by participant and was supplied without curation.

The CDR3 contains 15 residues, cysteine and phenylalanine counted. Solely the CDR3 DNA is kept, with 45 bases framed from the first base. The junction shows trimming of 6 bases on V and 3 bases on J, plus 17 bases between the germline ends. CDR1 and CDR2 are drawn from the germline V gene (reference sequence): LNHDA, SQIVND. The immunoSEQ Assay, a bias-controlled multiplex PCR, was used to amplify TCRbeta CDR3 regions from genomic DNA. As for the authors' bioinformatics: Within the assay, amplification of reference gene primers was used to estimate how many nucleated cells each sample contained. Sequence reads were collapsed and filtered to measure the absolute abundance of every unique TCRbeta CDR3 rearrangement. Productive Simpson clonality was computed per sample as the square root of Simpson's diversity index over productive rearrangements. TCRdb holds this immuneACCESS table with in-frame rearrangements only. Some clones are missing; in checked studies, unresolved V genes explain under half, and the rest has no known cause. For V, J and clone size, that table is used; D and trimming come from the DNA. The sample table shows about 97,000 clones, and roughly 85% are seen once. The ten biggest clones cover about 1.8% of the sample.

Regarding this clone: Its recognized antigen is unknown. No base-level quality is on record; no much larger clone is a single base apart.

Collaborating institutions collected whole blood in K2EDTA tubes following their own protocols. Collaborator samples were shipped for TCRbeta analysis as frozen whole blood, isolated PBMCs, or DNA extracted from either sample type. Sequencing input: peripheral blood. This clonotype was obtained from a woman in her 70s with active or convalescent COVID-19. This sequence uses TRBV19 and TRBJ1-2; no D segment can be confidently identified. The CDR3 amino acid sequence is: CASSRPNGVDYGYTF. Read as DNA, the sequence is TGTGCCAGTAGCCGCCCGAATGGAGTAGACTATGGCTACACCTTC.